One and the same sample provided the 32 T cell receptor beta chains below, sequenced in a study of cytomegalovirus exposure and HLA in healthy donors (dated by TCRdb to about 2017). Libraries were made using the immunoSEQ multiplex PCR assay. A mixture of 60 forward primers for TCR Vbeta segments and 13 reverse primers for TCR Jbeta segments was used in the multiplex PCR. TCRdb carries this immuneACCESS record with in-frame sequences only. Its versions omit some clonotypes, under half of them owing to an unresolved V gene in the studies checked, with the rest unexplained. The sample contains approximately 76,000 clones, 79% of them found a single time. The biggest ten clones account for 2% to 3% of the sample. Sequencing used PBMCs. These receptors all come from a man in his thirties or forties in good health and CMV-seronegative.

A few counts support this clone. The chain is built from TRBV10-1 and TRBJ1-5, with D unclear. CDR1 and CDR2 (germline): WNHNN, SYGVQD (reference sequence). V shed 7 bases and J shed 10 bases, with 11 bases lying between them. The CDR3 length is 11 residues. CDR3 amino acids: CASTEVVPQHF. The CDR3 DNA reads as TGCGCCAGCACAGAAGTCGTTCCCCAGCATTTT.

The V gene is TRBV7-2, the J gene TRBJ1-3, with D perhaps TRBD1 (5 bases). Per the germline V gene, CDR1 is SGHTA and CDR2 is FQGNSA. With 3 bases removed from V and 4 bases from J, the gap between germline ends came to 10 bases. This CDR3 comprises 14 residues. CDR3 nucleotide sequence: TGTGCCAGCAGCTTGGGAGGGGTCGGAAACACCATATATTTT. Translating it yields CASSLGGVGNTIYF. The full variable domain, completed using reference TRBV7-2 and TRBJ1-3, is GAGVSQSPSNKVTEKGKDVELRCDPISGHTALYWYRQSLGQGLEFLIYFQGNSAPDKSGLPSDRFSAERTGGSVSTLTIQRTQQEDSAVYLCASSLGGVGNTIYFGEGSWLTVV.

This chain connects TRBV2 to TRBJ1-1, with 7 bases that match TRBD1. Germline V lookup: CDR1 SNHLY, CDR2 FYNNEI. The CDR3 loop spans 15 amino acids. With 4 bases clipped from V and 1 base from J, the junction kept 6 bases outside the gene matches. The DNA for the CDR3 is TGTGCCAGCAGTGGGTCGACAGGGAGGAACACTGAAGCTTTCTTT. Its protein product is CASSGSTGRNTEAFF. Full variable domain (remainder filled in from reference TRBV2 and TRBJ1-1): EPEVTQTPSHQVTQMGQEVILRCVPISNHLYFYWYRQILGQKVEFLVSFYNNEISEKSEIFDDQFSVERPDGSNFTLKIRSTKLEDSAMYFCASSGSTGRNTEAFFGQGTRLTVV.

V gene TRBV29-1 combines with J gene TRBJ2-1, with D possibly TRBD1 on 6 matching bases. Germline values: CDR1 SQVTM, CDR2 ANQGSEA. The CDR3 spans 12 residues. The V gene lost 4 bases and the J gene lost 6 bases, with 10 bases spanning the gap. The CDR3 nucleotides are TGCAGCGTTGTGGCAGGGGTCAATGAGCAGTTCTTC. The encoded protein is CSVVAGVNEQFF.

This rearrangement joins TRBV6-5 to TRBJ2-1; 10 positions match TRBD2. This CDR3 region has 15 residues. Germline V gene sequence: CDR1 MNHEY, CDR2 SVGAGI. V was clipped by 8 bases and J by 3 bases; unmatched bases: 7. The CDR3: CASLQLAGGYNEQFF. CDR3 in DNA: TGTGCCAGCCTTCAATTAGCGGGGGGCTACAATGAGCAGTTCTTC.

This chain uses TRBV19 with TRBJ2-3; D unclear. Germline CDR1 reads LNHDA; CDR2 reads SQIVND (reference sequence). The ends were cut back, 5 bases at V and 4 bases at J, with 4 bases in the middle. The CDR3 totals 11 residues. This CDR3 reads CASSRADTQYF. CDR3 DNA: TGTGCCAGTAGTCGGGCAGATACGCAGTATTTT.

V is TRBV19 and J is TRBJ1-1, with 10 bases lining up with TRBD1. After removal of 5 bases from V and 0 bases from J, the junction contained 6 bases not matched to a gene. Germline V gene data show CDR1 as LNHDA and CDR2 as SQIVND (reference sequence). CDR3 length equals 16 residues. The CDR3 nucleotides read TGTGCCAGTAGTCCGACAGGGGGCCTGTTGAACACTGAAGCTTTCTTT. As protein: CASSPTGGLLNTEAFF.

The chain combines TRBV15 with TRBJ2-2; TRBD1 matches at 7 bases. This CDR3 contains 15 residues. The V segment lost 0 bases and the J segment 6 bases; nucleotides outside the gene matches: 4. CDR1 is LNHNV and CDR2 is YYDKDF in the germline V gene (reference sequence). CDR3: CATSRDSTGAGELFF. The CDR3 DNA follows: TGTGCCACCAGCAGAGATTCCACAGGGGCCGGGGAGCTGTTTTTT.

This chain uses TRBV6-6 with TRBJ2-1, with 9 bases identical to TRBD1. Looked up from germline, CDR1 is MNHNY and CDR2 is SVGAGI (reference sequence). Trimming took 2 bases from V and 8 from J; bases not matched to a gene: 7. CDR3 length equals 15 residues. In DNA form, the CDR3 reads TGTGCCAGCAGTTACCCCGGACAGGGGATCGATGAGCAGTTCTTC. It yields the protein CASSYPGQGIDEQFF.

The chain uses TRBV7-9 and TRBJ2-7, with 9 bases identical to TRBD1. Germline CDR1 SEHNR, CDR2 FQNEAQ (reference sequence). The CDR3 extends over 13 amino acids. Trimming at V came to 5 bases and at J to 6 bases, leaving 5 bases not matched to a gene. The CDR3 here is CASSAGTGIEQYF. The CDR3, as DNA: TGTGCCAGCAGCGCCGGGACAGGGATCGAGCAGTACTTC. The full variable domain, completed using reference TRBV7-9 and TRBJ2-7, is DTGVSQNPRHKITKRGQNVTFRCDPISEHNRLYWYRQTLGQGPEFLTYFQNEAQLEKSRLLSDRFSAERPKGSFSTLEIQRTEQGDSAMYLCASSAGTGIEQYFGPGTRLTVT.

The chain carries TRBV10-3 and TRBJ1-5; 7 bases line up with TRBD1. Germline-derived CDR1 and CDR2 are ENHRY and SYGVKD. V lost 7 bases, J lost 1 base, and 1 base stayed unmatched. The CDR3 has 13 residues. CDR3 in DNA: TGTGCCATCAAGGGACAGAGCAATCAGCCCCAGCATTTT. It encodes CAIKGQSNQPQHF.

CDR3 in DNA: TGTGCCATCATCAGTCGGGACACTAACGAGCAGTACTTC. It codes for CAIISRDTNEQYF. This chain joins TRBV25-1 and TRBJ2-7; TRBD1 might be the D (6 bases). This CDR3 region has 13 residues. Trimming pared 10 bases from V and 5 bases from J, leaving 18 bases between. From germline, CDR1 is MGHDK and CDR2 SYGVNS.

This chain connects TRBV30 to TRBJ1-5; 9 bases align to TRBD1. The ends lost 6 bases at V and 3 bases at J; junction bases unmatched: 3. Germline V gene data show CDR1 as GTSNPN and CDR2 as SVGIG (reference sequence). CDR3 size: 13 residues. The CDR3 sequence: CACDRGFNQPQHF. In nucleotides, the CDR3 is TGTGCCTGCGACAGGGGGTTCAATCAGCCCCAGCATTTT.

V usage is TRBV19 and J usage is TRBJ2-3, with 10 bases lining up with TRBD2. Trimming removed 0 bases from V and 4 bases from J; junction bases left unmatched: 4. Germline CDR1 and CDR2: LNHDA and SQIVND (reference sequence). The CDR3 is made up of 16 amino acids. The CDR3, as DNA: TGTGCCAGTAGTATAGACCCAGCGGGGGGGCCAGATACGCAGTATTTT. Translated: CASSIDPAGGPDTQYF.

The V gene is TRBV5-1, the J gene TRBJ1-2; D is unclear. Germline V gene sequence: CDR1 SGHRS, CDR2 YFSETQ. The CDR3 consists of 13 residues. The V gene lost 2 bases and the J gene lost 7 bases, with 12 bases spanning the gap. The CDR3 coding sequence is TGCGCCAGCAGCTTTGCAGACTTAACTGGCTACACCTTC. It specifies CASSFADLTGYTF.

Worth noting for this clone: A read error may account for a junction end that differs from germline. The V call is TRBV7-9, the J call TRBJ2-7; 7 nucleotides line up with TRBD1. Germline V gene lookup returns CDR1 SEHNR and CDR2 FQNEAQ (reference sequence). This CDR3 spans 12 amino acids. The CDR3 here is CSSSSRGYEQYF. CDR3 nucleotides: TGTTCCAGCAGCTCCAGGGGGTACGAGCAGTACTTC.

The rearrangement uses TRBV5-1 and TRBJ2-5; D unclear. The germline V gene encodes CDR1 SGHRS and CDR2 YFSETQ. The CDR3 loop spans 11 amino acids. Trimming pared 4 bases from V and 7 bases from J, leaving 8 bases between. The DNA of the CDR3 is TGCGCCAGCAGCGACGGCGGGACCCAGTACTTC. It is translated as CASSDGGTQYF.

This rearrangement joins TRBV14 to TRBJ2-3; no clear D. The CDR3 is 14 amino acids. Germline assignment: CDR1 SGHDN and CDR2 FVKESK. V lost 4 bases, J lost 9 bases, and 17 bases lay in between. The CDR3 sequence is CASSRLQVVETQYF. As DNA, the CDR3 is TGTGCCAGCAGCCGACTGCAAGTCGTGGAAACGCAGTATTTT.

This sequence joins TRBV6-6 and TRBJ1-1; D possibly corresponds to TRBD1 (6 bases). The CDR3 contains 15 residues. The germline V and J ends were trimmed by 5 bases and 2 bases, with 15 bases remaining between them. Germline values: CDR1 MNHNY, CDR2 SVGAGI (reference sequence). The CDR3 loop reads CASSLLTGKNTEAFF. The CDR3, as DNA: TGTGCCAGCAGTCTCCTGACAGGTAAAAACACTGAAGCTTTCTTT.

The chain couples TRBV6-5 to TRBJ2-5, with TRBD1 matching over 8 bases. With V trimmed by 5 bases and J by 3 bases, 8 bases remained unmatched. The CDR3 covers 15 residues. Germline lookup yields CDR1 MNHEY and CDR2 SVGAGI. The CDR3 DNA follows: TGTGCCAGCAGTACGCCCCGGACAGGGAAAGAGACCCAGTACTTC. Translated: CASSTPRTGKETQYF.

The rearrangement links TRBV6-1 to TRBJ2-5; 11 bases match TRBD1. The J call may be faulty, since TRBJ2-7 better matches the DNA end. The CDR3 is made up of 14 amino acids. CDR1 and CDR2 (germline): MNHNS, SASEGT. The CDR3 sequence: CATKPGQGAYEQYF. The CDR3, as DNA: TGTGCCACCAAACCGGGACAGGGGGCCTACGAGCAGTACTTC.

The chain couples TRBV7-2 to TRBJ2-2; 9 positions match TRBD2. The CDR3 covers 14 residues. Trimming took 7 bases from V and 6 from J; bases not matched to a gene: 6. Germline V lookup: CDR1 SGHTA, CDR2 FQGNSA. CDR3 region: CASKRRGGPGELFF. The DNA for the CDR3 is TGTGCCAGCAAGCGGCGGGGGGGCCCCGGGGAGCTGTTTTTT.

V usage is TRBV2 and J usage is TRBJ1-2; 8 bases align to TRBD1. The CDR3 has 15 residues. CDR1 is SNHLY, CDR2 FYNNEI, per germline. V shed 4 bases, J shed 1 base, and the junction held 5 bases outside the gene matches. CDR3 residues: CASSGRTGINYGYTF. The CDR3 DNA is TGTGCCAGCAGTGGAAGGACAGGGATTAACTATGGCTACACCTTC.

This clone was seen many times. The CDR3 coding sequence is TGTGCCAGCAGTGGGGAGGCCGAGATGGAAAAACTGTTTTTT. Its protein is CASSGEAEMEKLFF. The rearrangement joins TRBV2 to TRBJ1-4; no clear D gene. Per germline, CDR1 SNHLY and CDR2 FYNNEI. CDR3 length: 14 amino acids. Trimming removed 4 bases at V and 8 bases at J, with 14 bases between.

The rearrangement joins TRBV5-8 to TRBJ2-1, with TRBD2 matching over 9 bases. There are 15 residues in the CDR3. Trimming cost V 5 bases and J 7 bases; bases outside gene matches: 10. In germline, CDR1 is SGHTS, CDR2 YDEGEE. This chain's CDR3 is CASRHTSGLGNEQFF. The CDR3 DNA reads TGTGCCAGCAGGCATACTAGCGGGTTGGGGAATGAGCAGTTCTTC.

The chain carries TRBV5-4 and TRBJ2-3; TRBD2 might be the D (5 bases). CDR3 length: 13 amino acids. Per germline, CDR1 SGHNT and CDR2 YYREEE (reference sequence). Deletions cut 4 bases from V and 5 bases from J, with 11 bases between. CDR3 DNA sequence: TGTGCCAGCAGCCCCGGTAGCGAAGATACGCAGTATTTT. This translates into CASSPGSEDTQYF.

The chain couples TRBV4-1 to TRBJ1-4; 8 bases map to TRBD1. V was pared by 3 bases and J by 8 bases, with 11 bases of the junction left unmatched. From germline, CDR1 is MGHRA and CDR2 YSYEKL. The CDR3 spans 16 residues. CDR3 in DNA: TGCGCCAGCAGCCATGGGGACAGGCTGGGGGGGGAAAAACTGTTTTTT. Translation gives CASSHGDRLGGEKLFF.

The CDR3 sequence: CASSQRLRGQGTEAFF. DNA for the CDR3: TGTGCCAGCAGCCAGAGGTTGCGGGGACAGGGCACTGAAGCTTTCTTT. The chain joins TRBV7-2 to TRBJ1-1, with 9 nucleotides matching TRBD1. With 5 bases clipped from V and 4 bases from J, the junction kept 11 bases outside the gene matches. In germline, CDR1 is SGHTA, CDR2 FQGNSA. The CDR3 consists of 16 residues. Looking up the rest from reference TRBV7-2 and TRBJ1-1 gives the full variable domain: GAGVSQSPSNKVTEKGKDVELRCDPISGHTALYWYRQSLGQGLEFLIYFQGNSAPDKSGLPSDRFSAERTGGSVSTLTIQRTQQEDSAVYLCASSQRLRGQGTEAFFGQGTRLTVV.

This chain joins TRBV6-1 and TRBJ1-5; no firm D call. V gave up 1 base and J gave up 5 bases, with 6 bases separating them. Germline assignment: CDR1 MNHNS and CDR2 SASEGT. There are 13 residues in the CDR3. The CDR3 region has the DNA TGTGCCAGCAGTGAAGGGAGCTATCAGCCCCAGCATTTT. Protein: CASSEGSYQPQHF.

The DNA for the CDR3 is TGTGCCAGTAGTATATCCCGCGGGGGCATACAAGAGACCCAGTACTTC. This codes for CASSISRGGIQETQYF. V gene TRBV19 combines with J gene TRBJ2-5; the D gene is possibly TRBD2 (7 bases). V was pared by 2 bases and J by 2 bases, with 15 bases between. Per the germline V gene, CDR1 is LNHDA and CDR2 is SQIVND (reference sequence). The CDR3 runs to 16 residues.

This clone was found once. V is TRBV2 and J is TRBJ2-7, with D maybe TRBD1 (5 bases). This CDR3 comprises 14 residues. The V end was cut by 5 bases, the J end by 4 bases, with 15 bases between. Germline CDR1 SNHLY, CDR2 FYNNEI. CDR3 in amino acids: CASSYGRTQYEQYF. The CDR3 region has the DNA TGTGCCAGCAGTTATGGACGGACACAGTACGAGCAGTACTTC. The whole variable domain, remainder taken from reference TRBV2 and TRBJ2-7, is EPEVTQTPSHQVTQMGQEVILRCVPISNHLYFYWYRQILGQKVEFLVSFYNNEISEKSEIFDDQFSVERPDGSNFTLKIRSTKLEDSAMYFCASSYGRTQYEQYFGPGTRLTVT.

This rearrangement joins TRBV19 to TRBJ1-1; D gene ambiguous. V gave up 1 base and J gave up 5 bases, with 14 bases separating them. This CDR3 is built from 15 residues. Germline loops: CDR1 LNHDA, CDR2 SQIVND (reference sequence). CDR3 DNA: TGTGCCAGTAGTATAGGACCCCCCAGGAGGACTGAAGCTTTCTTT. Translation gives CASSIGPPRRTEAFF.